A selection of T cell receptor beta chains follows, all from one sample in a study of OX40 agonist ivuxolimab in advanced cancers. Method: immunoSEQ multiplex PCR; TCRdb's copy keeps in-frame clones and lacks some. The sample includes 70,000 or so clones, around 91% seen only once; the top ten take under 12%. The sequencing used CD4+ or CD8+ T cells sorted from blood, collected in a trial of the OX40 agonist ivuxolimab. Source of these receptors: an adult with an advanced solid tumor such as melanoma, head and neck, liver or kidney cancer. CDR3s include the opening cysteine and the closing phenylalanine or tryptophan. Each record gives: V gene, CDR3 protein.

V gene: TRBV28; CDR3 protein: CASGGGLNLGYF
V gene: TRBV2; CDR3 protein: CASNGGLTISGQPQHF
V gene: TRBV4-2; CDR3 protein: CASSLLLGGGPDEQYF
V gene: TRBV9; CDR3 protein: CASSVLGRTNEKLFF
V gene: TRBV7-8; CDR3 protein: CASSLRGDSAGANVLTF
V gene: TRBV6-4; CDR3 protein: CASSNEGYGDTQYF
V gene: TRBV4-2; CDR3 protein: CASSQQGEWETQYF
V gene: TRBV20-1; CDR3 protein: CSAGQVNEQFF
V gene: TRBV6-6; CDR3 protein: CASSYYAGTGDF
V gene: TRBV9; CDR3 protein: CASSDSEFWVSGYSGANVLTF
V gene: TRBV20-1; CDR3 protein: CSALGTYEQYF
V gene: TRBV12-2; CDR3 protein: CASRLGLAGAAHYEQYF
V gene: TRBV28; CDR3 protein: CASRPRDRGSLAEQYF
V gene: TRBV28; CDR3 protein: CASSTPTDTQYF
V gene: TRBV7-9; CDR3 protein: CASSLFGTDTQYF
V gene: TRBV30; CDR3 protein: CAWSSPSGVPSYNEQFF
V gene: TRBV5-1; CDR3 protein: CASSAGDTQYF
V gene: TRBV5-6; CDR3 protein: CASSLGWTGYGYTF
V gene: TRBV11-3; CDR3 protein: CASSLWGQAGGSEAFF
V gene: TRBV18; CDR3 protein: CASSKGQGNTDTQYF
V gene: TRBV18; CDR3 protein: CASSSQGNTEAFF
V gene: TRBV7-3; CDR3 protein: CASSPTNTGELFF
V gene: TRBV7-8; CDR3 protein: CASSLAAGGPLEQYF
V gene: TRBV28; CDR3 protein: CASSIPREQFF
V gene: TRBV6-5; CDR3 protein: CASRETGGGYGYTF
V gene: TRBV6-1; CDR3 protein: CASRDSGRARGEQFF
V gene: TRBV5-6; CDR3 protein: CASSQSQRQGELDEQFF
V gene: TRBV27; CDR3 protein: CASSLYHGTQPQHF
V gene: TRBV9; CDR3 protein: CASSAVGHIGAFF
V gene: TRBV7-2; CDR3 protein: CASSAAGTVKEKLFF
V gene: TRBV25-1; CDR3 protein: CASSERMGLRGVTEAFF
V gene: TRBV9; CDR3 protein: CASSVDDRVETQYF
V gene: TRBV5-4; CDR3 protein: CASSLSRRQETQYF
V gene: TRBV7-2; CDR3 protein: CASSRGAGIISEQFF